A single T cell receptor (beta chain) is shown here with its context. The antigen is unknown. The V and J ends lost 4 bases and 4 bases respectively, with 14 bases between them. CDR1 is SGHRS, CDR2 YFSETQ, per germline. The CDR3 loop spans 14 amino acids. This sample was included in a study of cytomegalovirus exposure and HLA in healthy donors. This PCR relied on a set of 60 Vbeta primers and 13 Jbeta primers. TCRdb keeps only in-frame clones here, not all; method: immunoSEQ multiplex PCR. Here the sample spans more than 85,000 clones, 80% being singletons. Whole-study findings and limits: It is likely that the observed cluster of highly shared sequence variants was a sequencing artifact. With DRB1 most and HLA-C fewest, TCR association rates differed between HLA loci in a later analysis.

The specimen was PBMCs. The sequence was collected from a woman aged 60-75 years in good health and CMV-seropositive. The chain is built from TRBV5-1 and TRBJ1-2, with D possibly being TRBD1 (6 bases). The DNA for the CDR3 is TGCGCCAGCAGCGGCCACAGGGCCGCCTATGGCTACACCTTC. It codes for CASSGHRAAYGYTF.